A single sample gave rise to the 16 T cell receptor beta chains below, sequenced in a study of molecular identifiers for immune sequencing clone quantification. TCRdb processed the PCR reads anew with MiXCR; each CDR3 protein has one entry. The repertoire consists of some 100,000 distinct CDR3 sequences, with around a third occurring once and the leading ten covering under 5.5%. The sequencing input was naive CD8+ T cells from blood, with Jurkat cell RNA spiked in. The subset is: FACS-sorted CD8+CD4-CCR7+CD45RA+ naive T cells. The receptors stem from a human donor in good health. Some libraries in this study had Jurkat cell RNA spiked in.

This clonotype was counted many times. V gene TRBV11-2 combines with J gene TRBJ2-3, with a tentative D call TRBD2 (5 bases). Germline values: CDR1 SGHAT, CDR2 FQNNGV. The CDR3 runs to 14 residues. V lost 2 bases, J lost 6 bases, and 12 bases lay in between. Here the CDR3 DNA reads TGTGCCAGCAGCTTATGGGCGGACTGGGATACGCAGTATTTT. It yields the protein CASSLWADWDTQYF.

CDR3 in DNA: TGTGCCAGCAGCGTGTGGGGGACTAACACAGATACGCAGTATTTT. Its protein is CASSVWGTNTDTQYF. The chain has TRBV9 and TRBJ2-3; the match to TRBD2 covers 7 bases. Trimming cost V 2 bases and J 2 bases; bases outside gene matches: 5. The CDR3 is 15 amino acids. Germline CDR1 reads SGDLS; CDR2 reads YYNGEE.

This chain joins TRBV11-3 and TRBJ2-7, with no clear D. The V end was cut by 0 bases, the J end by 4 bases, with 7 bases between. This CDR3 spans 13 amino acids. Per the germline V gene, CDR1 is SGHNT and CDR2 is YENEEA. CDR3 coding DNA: TGTGCCAGCAGCTTAGATCCTGATTACGAGCAGTACTTC. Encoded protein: CASSLDPDYEQYF.

The CDR3 is CASGGLAGTQETQYF. CDR3 in DNA: TGTGCCAGCGGGGGACTAGCGGGGACCCAAGAGACCCAGTACTTC. The rearrangement uses TRBV2 and TRBJ2-5, with 13 bases lining up with TRBD2. V shed 8 bases, J shed 1 base, and the junction held 4 bases outside the gene matches. This CDR3 comprises 15 residues. CDR1 is SNHLY, CDR2 FYNNEI, per germline.

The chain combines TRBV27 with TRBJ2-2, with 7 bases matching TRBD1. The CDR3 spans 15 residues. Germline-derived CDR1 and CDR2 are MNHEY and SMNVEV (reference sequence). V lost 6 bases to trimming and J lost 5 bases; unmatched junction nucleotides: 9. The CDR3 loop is CASRPGQCETGELFF. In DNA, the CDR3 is TGTGCCAGCAGACCGGGACAGTGTGAGACCGGGGAGCTGTTTTTT.

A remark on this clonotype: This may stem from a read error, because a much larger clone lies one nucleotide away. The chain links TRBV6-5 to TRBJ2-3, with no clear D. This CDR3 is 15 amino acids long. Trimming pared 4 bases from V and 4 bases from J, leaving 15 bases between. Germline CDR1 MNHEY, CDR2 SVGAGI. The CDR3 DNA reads TGTGCCAGCAGTTCAGCCTTACCCTTCGCAGATACGCAGTATTTT. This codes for CASSSALPFADTQYF.

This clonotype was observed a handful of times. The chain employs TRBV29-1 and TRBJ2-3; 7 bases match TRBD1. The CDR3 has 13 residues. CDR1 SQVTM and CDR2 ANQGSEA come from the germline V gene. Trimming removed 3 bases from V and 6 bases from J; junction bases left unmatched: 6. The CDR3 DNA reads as TGCAGCGTTGAGAACAGGGGCGGGGATACGCAGTATTTT. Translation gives CSVENRGGDTQYF.

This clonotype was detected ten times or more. The chain's CDR3 is CASSLVGDPNTGELFF. The CDR3 DNA follows: TGTGCCAGCAGCTTAGTAGGAGACCCGAACACCGGGGAGCTGTTTTTT. The rearrangement uses TRBV7-9 and TRBJ2-2; unclear D gene. CDR1 and CDR2 (germline): SEHNR, FQNEAQ (reference sequence). Trimming shortened V by 1 base and J by 0 bases, and 9 bases separated the two germline ends. The CDR3 extends over 16 amino acids.

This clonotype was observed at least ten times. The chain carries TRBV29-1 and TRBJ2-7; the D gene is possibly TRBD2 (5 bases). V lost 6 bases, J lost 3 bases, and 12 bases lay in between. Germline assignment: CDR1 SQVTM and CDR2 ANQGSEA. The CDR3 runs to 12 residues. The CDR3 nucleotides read TGCAGCGTGCTCGGGGTAGGCTACGAGCAGTACTTC. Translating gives CSVLGVGYEQYF.

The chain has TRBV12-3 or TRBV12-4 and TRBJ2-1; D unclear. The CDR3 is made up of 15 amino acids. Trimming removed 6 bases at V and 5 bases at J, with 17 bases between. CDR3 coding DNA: TGTGCCAGCAGCTTTGCTTGGGCTAGGGACAATGAGCAGTTCTTC. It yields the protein CASSFAWARDNEQFF.

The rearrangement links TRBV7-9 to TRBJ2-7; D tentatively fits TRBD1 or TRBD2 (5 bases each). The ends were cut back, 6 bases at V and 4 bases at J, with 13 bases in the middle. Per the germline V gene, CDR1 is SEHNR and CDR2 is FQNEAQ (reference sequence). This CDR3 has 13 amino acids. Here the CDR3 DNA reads TGTGCCAGCAGTCCAGTGGGGACGTACGAGCAGTACTTC. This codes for CASSPVGTYEQYF.

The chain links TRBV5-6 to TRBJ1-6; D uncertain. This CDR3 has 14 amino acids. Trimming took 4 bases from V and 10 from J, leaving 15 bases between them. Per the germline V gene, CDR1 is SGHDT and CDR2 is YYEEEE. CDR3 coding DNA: TGTGCCAGCAGCCTGGCCCTCGGATACTCACCCCTCCACTTT. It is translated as CASSLALGYSPLHF.

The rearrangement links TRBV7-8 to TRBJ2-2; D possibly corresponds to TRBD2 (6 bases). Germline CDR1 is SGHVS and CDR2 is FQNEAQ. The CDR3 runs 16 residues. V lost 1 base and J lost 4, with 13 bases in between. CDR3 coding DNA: TGTGCCAGCAGCTTAGTTACGGGAGCTTCCACCGGGGAGCTGTTTTTT. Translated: CASSLVTGASTGELFF.

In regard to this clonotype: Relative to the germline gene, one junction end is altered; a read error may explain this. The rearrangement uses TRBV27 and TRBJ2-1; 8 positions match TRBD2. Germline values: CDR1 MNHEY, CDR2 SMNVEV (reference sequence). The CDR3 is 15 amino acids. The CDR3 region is CASSLTGGVSIGQCF. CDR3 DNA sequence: TGTGCCAGCAGTTTAACGGGAGGGGTATCCATTGGGCAGTGCTTC.

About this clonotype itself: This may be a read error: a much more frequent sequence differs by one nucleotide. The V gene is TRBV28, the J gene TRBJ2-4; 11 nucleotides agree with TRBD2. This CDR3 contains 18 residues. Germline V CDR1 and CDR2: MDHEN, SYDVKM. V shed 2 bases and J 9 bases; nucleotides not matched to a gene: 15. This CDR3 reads CASSLLTSGSGQGIIQYF. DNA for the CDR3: TGTGCCAGCAGTTTACTAACTAGCGGGAGCGGCCAGGGAATCATTCAGTACTTC.

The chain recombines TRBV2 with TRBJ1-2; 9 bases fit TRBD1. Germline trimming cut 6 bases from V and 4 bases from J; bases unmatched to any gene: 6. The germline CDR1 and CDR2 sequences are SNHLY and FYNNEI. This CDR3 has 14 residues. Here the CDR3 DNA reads TGTGCCAGCAGCAGGGGACAGGGAGCCTATGGCTACACCTTC. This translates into CASSRGQGAYGYTF.